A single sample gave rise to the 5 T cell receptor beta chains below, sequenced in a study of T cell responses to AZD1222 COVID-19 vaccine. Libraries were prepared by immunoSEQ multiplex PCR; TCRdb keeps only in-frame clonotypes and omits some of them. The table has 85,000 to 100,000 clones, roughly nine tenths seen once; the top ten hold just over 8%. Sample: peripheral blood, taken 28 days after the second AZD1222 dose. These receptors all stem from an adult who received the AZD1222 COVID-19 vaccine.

The CDR3 nucleotides read TGTGCCAGCAGCTTAGAACGCGGGACAATAACCTACGAGCAGTACTTC. Residues: CASSLERGTITYEQYF. The chain recombines TRBV7-2 with TRBJ2-7; D might be TRBD1 or TRBD2, each matching 6 bases. The CDR3 covers 16 residues. V was pared by 1 base and J by 2 bases, with 15 bases between. Germline V gives CDR1 SGHTA, CDR2 FQGNSA.

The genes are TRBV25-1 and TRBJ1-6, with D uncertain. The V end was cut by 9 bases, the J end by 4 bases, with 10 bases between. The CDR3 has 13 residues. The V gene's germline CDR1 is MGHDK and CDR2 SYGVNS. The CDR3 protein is CASSGSYNSPLHF. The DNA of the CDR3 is TGTGCCAGTTCCGGGTCATATAATTCACCCCTCCACTTT.

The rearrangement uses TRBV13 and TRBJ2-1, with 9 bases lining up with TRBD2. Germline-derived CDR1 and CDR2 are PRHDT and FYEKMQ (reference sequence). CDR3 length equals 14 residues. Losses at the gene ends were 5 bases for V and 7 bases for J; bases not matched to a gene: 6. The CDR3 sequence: CASSPGTSLNEQFF. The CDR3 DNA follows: TGTGCCAGCAGCCCTGGGACTAGCCTGAATGAGCAGTTCTTC.

The CDR3 loop is CASSLDDLGGQETQYF. The CDR3 DNA is TGCGCCAGCAGCTTGGATGACCTCGGGGGGCAAGAGACCCAGTACTTC. The genes are TRBV5-1 and TRBJ2-5; 7 nucleotides agree with TRBD2. The germline gives CDR1 SGHRS, CDR2 YFSETQ. J was trimmed by 2 bases and V by 0 bases; bases with no gene match: 7. The CDR3 has 16 residues. The full variable domain, completed using reference TRBV5-1 and TRBJ2-5, is KAGVTQTPRYLIKTRGQQVTLSCSPISGHRSVSWYQQTPGQGLQFLFEYFSETQRNKGNFPGRFSGRQFSNSRSEMNVSTLELGDSALYLCASSLDDLGGQETQYFGPGTRLLVL.

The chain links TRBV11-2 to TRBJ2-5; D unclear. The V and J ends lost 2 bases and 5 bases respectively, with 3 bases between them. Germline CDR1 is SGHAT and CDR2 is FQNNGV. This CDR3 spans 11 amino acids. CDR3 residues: CASSLQETQYF. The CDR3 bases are TGTGCCAGCAGCTTACAGGAGACCCAGTACTTC.